This T cell receptor (beta chain) was captured in a study of T cell clones after liver transplantation. Deletions cut 4 bases from V and 1 base from J, with 7 bases between. Looked up from germline, CDR1 is MNHEY and CDR2 is SMNVEV (reference sequence). This CDR3 is built from 13 residues. Assay used: immunoSEQ multiplex PCR; TCRdb lists only in-frame clones, some missing. The table shows approximately 75,000 clones, with 80% occurring only once. The chain couples TRBV27 to TRBJ1-1; D ambiguous. This sequence was found in a human patient who received a liver transplant. Some T cells may be supplied by the graft donor. Sequenced here: CD4+ T cells from blood, sampled 12 months after liver transplant. CDR3 protein: CASSSPGNTEAFF. In DNA form, the CDR3 reads TGTGCCAGCAGTTCCCCAGGGAACACTGAAGCTTTCTTT.